A single sample gave rise to the 30 T cell receptor beta chains below, sequenced in a study of T cell repertoires and HLA-DP antigens. These TCRs are of unknown antigen specificity. TCRdb keeps only in-frame clones here, not all; method: immunoSEQ multiplex PCR. The sample comprises about 89,000 clones, about 89% of which are singletons, and 1.7% rests with the top ten. The material sequenced was CD4+ T cells from PBMCs. Every receptor here comes from a man aged 50-60 years in good health and CMV-seronegative.

The chain has TRBV7-6 and TRBJ2-2; tentatively, D is TRBD1 (6 bases). There are 15 residues in the CDR3. The V gene lost 4 bases and the J gene lost 1 base, with 10 bases spanning the gap. CDR1 is SGHVS and CDR2 is FNYEAQ in the germline V gene. CDR3 sequence reads: CASSSGQRNTGELFF. The DNA for the CDR3 is TGTGCCAGCAGCTCAGGACAGCGGAACACCGGGGAGCTGTTTTTT.

The chain has TRBV18 and TRBJ1-2; no firm D call. This CDR3 has 12 amino acids. Germline CDR1 is KGHSH and CDR2 is LQKENI. V lost 2 bases and J lost 2, with 3 bases in between. The CDR3 DNA is TGTGCCAGCTCACCAGGGAACTATGGCTACACCTTC. Protein product: CASSPGNYGYTF.

With regard to this clone: Other DNA variants within this sample encode the same CDR3. The rearrangement uses TRBV30 and TRBJ2-5, with D unclear. The V gene lost 0 bases and the J gene lost 5 bases, with 4 bases spanning the gap. The germline V gene has CDR1 GTSNPN and CDR2 SVGIG (reference sequence). The CDR3 loop spans 11 amino acids. In nucleotides, the CDR3 is TGTGCCTGGAGTGTACTGGAGACCCAGTACTTC. Translation gives CAWSVLETQYF.

The chain carries TRBV7-8 and TRBJ2-5, with TRBD1 matching 12 bases. Trimming at V came to 5 bases and at J to 6 bases, leaving 13 bases not matched to a gene. The CDR3 covers 17 residues. Germline V gene data show CDR1 as SGHVS and CDR2 as FQNEAQ. CDR3 nucleotide sequence: TGTGCCAGCAGCCCCACCTCCGGGACAGGGGGCCCTAAGACCCAGTACTTC. This encodes CASSPTSGTGGPKTQYF.

This rearrangement joins TRBV7-8 to TRBJ2-1; no definite D call. Trimming left V 7 bases short and J 1 base short, with 17 bases between. The CDR3 has 16 residues. Germline V gives CDR1 SGHVS, CDR2 FQNEAQ. Here the CDR3 DNA reads TGTGCCAGCAACTATCTCACCGCCAGGTCCTACAATGAGCAGTTCTTC. Amino acids: CASNYLTARSYNEQFF.

This rearrangement joins TRBV11-3 to TRBJ2-7; D ambiguous. The CDR3 loop spans 13 amino acids. Looked up from germline, CDR1 is SGHNT and CDR2 is YENEEA. Trimming shortened V by 1 base and J by 4 bases, and 8 bases separated the two germline ends. Written as DNA, the CDR3 is TGTGCCAGCAGCTTAGGACTTGAATACGAGCAGTACTTC. This encodes CASSLGLEYEQYF.

The chain employs TRBV4-3 and TRBJ1-4; TRBD1 aligns across 9 bases. This CDR3 spans 16 amino acids. Germline V gene data show CDR1 as LGHNA and CDR2 as YSLEER. V dropped 3 bases and J dropped 4; count of bases not matched to a gene: 6. In nucleotides, the CDR3 is TGCGCCAGCAGCCAGCAACAGGGGGCTGGTAATGAAAAACTGTTTTTT. Translating it yields CASSQQQGAGNEKLFF.

The chain employs TRBV7-2 and TRBJ2-2, with D possibly being TRBD1 or TRBD2 (6 bases each). Between the trimmed V and J ends, which lost 1 base and 1 base, there was a span of 10 bases. In germline, CDR1 is SGHTA, CDR2 FQGNSA. CDR3 length: 16 residues. This chain's CDR3 is CASSLVGGQNTGELFF. CDR3 DNA sequence: TGTGCCAGCAGCTTAGTGGGGGGACAGAACACCGGGGAGCTGTTTTTT.

This clone was picked up one time. The V call is TRBV11-2, the J call TRBJ1-1; TRBD1 is a possible D gene (6 bases). CDR3 length equals 16 residues. CDR1 is SGHAT, CDR2 FQNNGV, per germline. With 5 bases removed from V and 0 bases from J, the gap between germline ends came to 16 bases. In DNA, the CDR3 is TGTGCCAGCAGCCCCGGGGACAAAATAATGAACACTGAAGCTTTCTTT. Protein sequence: CASSPGDKIMNTEAFF.

The chain has TRBV10-1 and TRBJ2-7; TRBD1 aligns across 9 bases. J gave up 1 base and V 7 bases, and 8 bases lay outside the gene matches. The germline V gene has CDR1 WNHNN and CDR2 SYGVQD (reference sequence). The CDR3 spans 15 residues. CDR3 loop: CASTRPGQGSYEQYF. The CDR3 region has the DNA TGCGCCAGCACCAGACCGGGACAGGGATCCTACGAGCAGTACTTC.

The rearrangement links TRBV6-6 to TRBJ1-2; D call uncertain. Germline V lookup: CDR1 MNHNY, CDR2 SVGAGI (reference sequence). Trimming took 5 bases from V and 4 from J, leaving 20 bases between them. The CDR3 length is 16 residues. The CDR3 sequence is CASSPPSLSRSYGYTF. In nucleotides, the CDR3 is TGTGCCAGCAGTCCCCCAAGCCTTTCAAGGAGCTATGGCTACACCTTC.

The V call is TRBV2, the J call TRBJ2-7; possibly TRBD2 for D (5 bases). The CDR3 has 15 residues. CDR1 and CDR2 from the germline V gene are SNHLY and FYNNEI. Deletions cut 2 bases from V and 3 bases from J, with 14 bases between. CDR3 bases: TGTGCCAGCAGTGAACTCACTTGGACTGACTACGAGCAGTACTTC. It translates to CASSELTWTDYEQYF.

This clone was seen a handful of times. The V gene is TRBV6-5, the J gene TRBJ1-1, with a possible D match to TRBD1 (6 bases). V was shortened by 6 bases and J by 3 bases, with 11 bases between the two germline ends. The CDR3 runs 13 residues. Germline V gene data show CDR1 as MNHEY and CDR2 as SVGAGI. The CDR3 nucleotides read TGTGCCAGCAGAGTAGGGGGATACACTGAAGCTTTCTTT. This sequence encodes CASRVGGYTEAFF.

This clone was recorded only once. The rearrangement joins TRBV6-6 to TRBJ2-2; the D is unclear. Germline V CDR1 and CDR2: MNHNY, SVGAGI (reference sequence). The V gene lost 2 bases and the J gene lost 1 base, with 8 bases spanning the gap. The CDR3 has 15 residues. The DNA of the CDR3 is TGTGCCAGCAGTTACGGCAGGAGGAACACCGGGGAGCTGTTTTTT. This codes for CASSYGRRNTGELFF.

V and J are TRBV6-5 and TRBJ2-7; D gene unclear. Trimming took off 5 bases at V and 3 bases at J, with 8 bases between the two ends. This CDR3 is 12 amino acids long. Per germline, CDR1 MNHEY and CDR2 SVGAGI. In DNA, the CDR3 is TGTGCCAGCAGTGAAAAGCGCTACGAGCAGTACTTC. Translating gives CASSEKRYEQYF.

This clone was seen a few times. V is TRBV5-1 and J is TRBJ2-2, with 7 nucleotides matching TRBD1. The CDR3 consists of 15 residues. The germline gives CDR1 SGHRS, CDR2 YFSETQ. After removal of 6 bases from V and 3 bases from J, the junction contained 8 bases not matched to a gene. The CDR3 here is CASTDTTGDTGELFF. CDR3 nucleotides: TGCGCCAGCACCGATACTACAGGGGACACCGGGGAGCTGTTTTTT.

This clone was counted once. The chain links TRBV18 to TRBJ2-6; 7 bases agree with TRBD1. Germline CDR1 KGHSH, CDR2 LQKENI. The V and J ends lost 4 bases and 2 bases, in that order; junction bases with no gene match: 8. The CDR3 consists of 17 residues. The CDR3 region is CASSRPGTATGANVLTF. The DNA of the CDR3 is TGTGCCAGCTCACGTCCCGGGACAGCGACTGGGGCCAACGTCCTGACTTTC.

This chain links TRBV2 with TRBJ1-5; D may be TRBD1 (6 bases). The V end was cut by 7 bases, the J end by 3 bases, with 7 bases between. This CDR3 contains 12 residues. Germline V lookup: CDR1 SNHLY, CDR2 FYNNEI. The CDR3 region is CASNRANQPQHF. The CDR3, as DNA: TGTGCCAGCAACAGGGCCAATCAGCCCCAGCATTTT.

The chain uses TRBV6-1 and TRBJ2-2; the D call may be TRBD1 or TRBD2 (5 bases each). This CDR3 has 14 residues. Trimming cost V 7 bases and J 4 bases, with 13 bases left between them. Germline V gives CDR1 MNHNS, CDR2 SASEGT. The CDR3 is CASKGPSGTGELFF. Here the CDR3 DNA reads TGTGCCAGCAAGGGACCTTCAGGCACCGGGGAGCTGTTTTTT.

The genes are TRBV11-2 and TRBJ2-1; D possibly uses TRBD1 or TRBD2 (5 bases each). The germline V and J ends were trimmed by 5 bases and 8 bases, with 10 bases remaining between them. CDR1 and CDR2 from the germline V gene are SGHAT and FQNNGV. The length of the CDR3 is 12 residues. This CDR3 reads CASSTQGHEQFF. In DNA, the CDR3 is TGTGCCAGCAGCACCCAGGGACATGAGCAGTTCTTC.

This clone was detected a few times. This chain uses TRBV5-4 with TRBJ1-2; 7 bases align to TRBD1. The germline V gene encodes CDR1 SGHNT and CDR2 YYREEE (reference sequence). V dropped 4 bases and J dropped 5; count of bases not matched to a gene: 8. The CDR3 is 14 amino acids. Here the CDR3 reads CASSRSGQYYGYTF. The DNA for the CDR3 is TGTGCCAGCAGCCGATCGGGACAGTATTATGGCTACACCTTC.

V usage is TRBV18 and J usage is TRBJ1-2, with D perhaps matching TRBD1 (5 bases). V lost 3 bases, J lost 7 bases, and 12 bases lay in between. CDR3 length equals 13 residues. CDR1 KGHSH and CDR2 LQKENI come from the germline V gene. Written as DNA, the CDR3 is TGTGCCAGCTCACCGCAGGGAGGTGGTGGCTACACCTTC. Residues: CASSPQGGGGYTF.

This clone was counted once. The V gene is TRBV9, the J gene TRBJ1-6; TRBD1 matches 7 bases. The J segment lost 10 bases and the V segment lost 3 bases, leaving 10 bases of the junction unmatched. CDR3 size: 15 residues. Germline lookup yields CDR1 SGDLS and CDR2 YYNGEE. The chain's CDR3 is CASSGTDRVGSPLHF. The CDR3 nucleotides are TGTGCCAGCAGCGGAACAGACAGGGTCGGGTCACCCCTCCACTTT.

The V and J genes are TRBV1 and TRBJ2-7; TRBD1, the table's D call, lacks a check against the DNA. TRBV1 is shown as a pseudogene. The CDR3 contains 11 residues. CDR3: CTSSPQGEQYF. CDR3 coding DNA: TGCACCAGCTCCCCCCAGGGCGAGCAGTACTTC.

The chain joins TRBV11-2 to TRBJ2-7; D is undetermined. Looked up from germline, CDR1 is SGHAT and CDR2 is FQNNGV. This CDR3 has 12 residues. The germline V and J ends were trimmed by 5 bases and 4 bases, with 9 bases remaining between them. The CDR3 is CASSPSSYEQYF. The DNA of the CDR3 is TGTGCCAGCAGCCCCTCTTCTTACGAGCAGTACTTC.

A few counts support this clone. CDR3 region: CSLQGGNGYTF. The CDR3 nucleotides are TGCAGCCTGCAGGGGGGGAATGGCTACACCTTC. The V gene is TRBV20-1, the J gene TRBJ1-2; 7 bases map to TRBD1. The germline gives CDR1 DFQATT, CDR2 SNEGSKA (reference sequence). The CDR3 totals 11 residues.

The chain is built from TRBV11-2 and TRBJ2-3; TRBD1 aligns across 9 bases. The CDR3 is 16 amino acids. Per germline, CDR1 SGHAT and CDR2 FQNNGV. The V segment lost 4 bases and the J segment 4 bases; nucleotides outside the gene matches: 9. CDR3 loop: CASSSLGGQGPDTQYF. As DNA, the CDR3 is TGTGCCAGCAGCTCCCTCGGGGGACAGGGACCAGATACGCAGTATTTT.

The V and J genes are TRBV5-1 and TRBJ1-4; D possibly corresponds to TRBD1 (6 bases). Germline V CDR1 and CDR2: SGHRS, YFSETQ. Trimming pared 4 bases from V and 7 bases from J, leaving 11 bases between. The CDR3 spans 13 residues. CDR3 DNA sequence: TGCGCCAGCAGCCAACAGGGACCTGAAAAACTGTTTTTT. It translates to CASSQQGPEKLFF.

The chain is built from TRBV11-2 and TRBJ2-7, with D maybe TRBD1 (6 bases). V was pared by 5 bases and J by 2 bases, with 13 bases between. Germline loops: CDR1 SGHAT, CDR2 FQNNGV. The CDR3 loop spans 14 amino acids. The CDR3 sequence: CASSPDRRTYEQYF. The CDR3 DNA is TGTGCCAGCAGCCCCGACAGGAGAACCTACGAGCAGTACTTC.

V gene TRBV14 combines with J gene TRBJ2-2; TRBD1 agrees at 9 bases. V was clipped by 5 bases and J by 7 bases; unmatched bases: 2. The germline V gene encodes CDR1 SGHDN and CDR2 FVKESK. The CDR3 has 13 amino acids. CDR3 amino acids: CASSGQGFGELFF. CDR3 nucleotide sequence: TGTGCCAGCAGCGGACAGGGGTTCGGGGAGCTGTTTTTT.